These 19 T cell receptor beta chains originate from one sample sequenced in a study of T cells in Graves' hyperthyroidism and ophthalmopathy. Amplified TCR beta CDR3 regions came from RNA transcripts. A set of HTBI primers served as the primers for a first-round RT-PCR of the TCR CDR3. Using its own MiXCR run on the multiplex PCR reads, TCRdb lists one record per CDR3 protein. The repertoire holds some 440,000 distinct CDR3 sequences, 15% to 18% seen once, with around 7.3% in the top ten. Input material: blood. The source of these receptors is a woman under 30 with Graves' hyperthyroidism.

The chain carries TRBV5-6 and TRBJ1-1; the D is unclear. Germline V gene data show CDR1 as SGHDT and CDR2 as YYEEEE. This CDR3 contains 14 residues. Deletions cut 4 bases from V and 0 bases from J, with 10 bases between. The CDR3 DNA follows: TGTGCCAGCAGCCGGCAGAGTCTGAACACTGAAGCTTTCTTT. Translation: CASSRQSLNTEAFF. Using reference TRBV5-6 and TRBJ1-1 for the parts outside the CDR3, the full variable domain is DAGVTQSPTHLIKTRGQQVTLRCSPKSGHDTVSWYQQALGQGPQFIFQYYEEEERQRGNFPDRFSGHQFPNYSSELNVNALLLGDSALYLCASSRQSLNTEAFFGQGTRLTVV.

This clonotype was recorded many times. The rearrangement joins TRBV6-2 or TRBV6-3 to TRBJ2-3; D is undetermined. Looked up from germline, CDR1 is MNHEY and CDR2 is SVGEGT. Trimming removed 6 bases at V and 5 bases at J, with 18 bases between. CDR3 length equals 15 residues. CDR3 in DNA: TGTGCCAGCAGGAAGACTTCGACCGGCGGAGATACGCAGTATTTT. It encodes CASRKTSTGGDTQYF.

Details on this clonotype: The junction and the germline gene differ at one end; a read error may be behind it. The chain carries TRBV12-3 or TRBV12-4 and TRBJ1-2; the D is unclear. The length of the CDR3 is 11 residues. DNA of the CDR3: TGTGTCAGCAGTTATATGCCTGTCTACACCTTC. Translation: CVSSYMPVYTF.

This clonotype has at least ten counts. This rearrangement joins TRBV11-1 to TRBJ2-2; TRBD2 is a possible D gene (6 bases). Germline V gene data show CDR1 as SGHAT and CDR2 as FQDESV (reference sequence). Trimming removed 5 bases from V and 0 bases from J, with 16 bases in between. The CDR3 consists of 17 residues. The CDR3 DNA is TGTGCCAGCAGCCCCGGGACTTGGGACCCGAACACCGGGGAGCTGTTTTTT. It yields the protein CASSPGTWDPNTGELFF.

This clonotype was observed many times. The chain couples TRBV11-2 to TRBJ1-4; no definite D call. Germline V lookup: CDR1 SGHAT, CDR2 FQNNGV. V was clipped by 3 bases and J by 0 bases, with 5 bases between them. CDR3 length: 14 residues. The CDR3 sequence: CASSFRATNEKLFF. In DNA form, the CDR3 reads TGTGCCAGCAGCTTTCGGGCAACTAATGAAAAACTGTTTTTT.

This clonotype showed up many times. The chain recombines TRBV28 with TRBJ2-1; no firm D call. The CDR3 consists of 15 residues. V shed 7 bases and J shed 10 bases, with 23 bases lying between them. Per germline, CDR1 MDHEN and CDR2 SYDVKM. CDR3 nucleotides: TGTGCCAGCATTAAGAATGGGCCTAGGCGTCGGGAGCAGTTCTTC. Translated: CASIKNGPRRREQFF.

This clonotype was detected a few times. This rearrangement joins TRBV9 to TRBJ2-7; D might be TRBD1 (5 bases). V was trimmed by 0 bases and J by 0 bases, leaving 10 bases between them. This CDR3 region has 15 residues. Germline values: CDR1 SGDLS, CDR2 YYNGEE. The CDR3 loop is CASSVVSGPSYEQYF. The CDR3, as DNA: TGTGCCAGCAGCGTAGTTTCAGGGCCCTCCTACGAGCAGTACTTC. Complete variable domain (other parts from reference TRBV9 and TRBJ2-7): DSGVTQTPKHLITATGQRVTLRCSPRSGDLSVYWYQQSLDQGLQFLIQYYNGEERAKGNILERFSAQQFPDLHSELNLSSLELGDSALYFCASSVVSGPSYEQYFGPGTRLTVT.

The chain uses TRBV6-2 or TRBV6-3 and TRBJ1-2; no reliable D call. V lost 6 bases, J lost 8 bases, and 19 bases lay in between. Looked up from germline, CDR1 is MNHEY and CDR2 is SVGEGT. This CDR3 is 14 amino acids long. The CDR3 nucleotides are TGTGCCAGCAGCCCGAGCGGAGAAGAACGAGGCTACACCTTC. It codes for CASSPSGEERGYTF.

CDR3 DNA sequence: TGCGCCAGCAGCCAAGAGGGAACCCAGCCCCAGCATTTT. It is translated as CASSQEGTQPQHF. The chain has TRBV4-1 and TRBJ1-5; D gene ambiguous. V was cut by 0 bases and J by 7 bases, with 7 bases left in between. Germline-derived CDR1 and CDR2 are MGHRA and YSYEKL. This CDR3 contains 13 residues.

This clonotype was recorded at least ten times. The chain is built from TRBV12-3 or TRBV12-4 and TRBJ2-2; D unclear. The V and J ends lost 1 base and 14 bases respectively, with 11 bases between them. This CDR3 comprises 12 residues. Here the CDR3 reads CASSLGLGILFF. CDR3 sequence (DNA): TGTGCCAGCAGTTTAGGTTTGGGTATTCTGTTTTTT.

This clonotype has a count of ten or more. This chain links TRBV5-1 with TRBJ2-2; TRBD2 agrees at 9 bases. With 0 bases clipped from V and 6 bases from J, the junction kept 9 bases outside the gene matches. This CDR3 contains 17 residues. CDR1 and CDR2 (germline): SGHRS, YFSETQ. The CDR3 sequence: CASSLEGLAGLAGELFF. The CDR3 DNA is TGCGCCAGCAGCTTGGAGGGTCTAGCGGGATTGGCCGGGGAGCTGTTTTTT.

The table lists this clonotype with many counts. The chain couples TRBV15 to TRBJ2-7; 10 bases fit TRBD2. This CDR3 region has 17 residues. Germline V gives CDR1 LNHNV, CDR2 YYDKDF (reference sequence). Germline trimming cut 0 bases from V and 4 bases from J; bases unmatched to any gene: 9. CDR3 DNA sequence: TGTGCCACCAGCAGAGATCGAGCGGGAGGGCCGGGGTACGAGCAGTACTTC. It is translated as CATSRDRAGGPGYEQYF.

The chain uses TRBV6-1 and TRBJ2-5, with D maybe TRBD1 (6 bases). CDR3 length equals 15 residues. Looked up from germline, CDR1 is MNHNS and CDR2 is SASEGT. Trimming removed 5 bases from V and 5 bases from J, with 18 bases in between. The CDR3 here is CASSFIDRTPETQYF. In DNA, the CDR3 is TGTGCCAGCAGTTTTATTGACAGGACCCCGGAGACCCAGTACTTC.

This clonotype showed up just a few times. The V call is TRBV7-9, the J call TRBJ2-2; the D call may be TRBD1 or TRBD2 (5 bases each). Trimming left V 5 bases short and J 7 bases short, with 17 bases between. From germline, CDR1 is SEHNR and CDR2 FQNEAQ (reference sequence). The CDR3 extends over 15 amino acids. The CDR3 region has the DNA TGTGCCAGCAGCCGGAACTGGGGGATCAACGGGGAGCTGTTTTTT. It encodes CASSRNWGINGELFF.

This clonotype was found many times. CDR3 bases: TGCAGTGCTAGAGAAACGACAGCGGCTGCCTATGGCTACACCTTC. Its translation is CSARETTAAAYGYTF. This sequence joins TRBV20-1 and TRBJ1-2; TRBD1 is a possible D gene (5 bases). Germline values: CDR1 DFQATT, CDR2 SNEGSKA (reference sequence). This CDR3 region has 15 residues. Trimming removed 0 bases from V and 4 bases from J, with 15 bases in between.

A few counts support this clonotype. Since a much larger clone is just one base distant, this may be a read error. V is TRBV12-3 or TRBV12-4 and J is TRBJ2-1; 7 bases map to TRBD1. This CDR3 region has 13 residues. The ends lost 8 bases at V and 12 bases at J; junction bases unmatched: 13. For the CDR3, the DNA is TGTGCCAGCTTTTACAGGGGCCGCGATGTGCAGTTCTTC. Amino acid sequence: CASFYRGRDVQFF.

At least ten counts were recorded for this clonotype. The rearrangement links TRBV28 to TRBJ1-6; the D gene is possibly TRBD1 (5 bases). This CDR3 comprises 16 residues. CDR1 MDHEN and CDR2 SYDVKM come from the germline V gene. V was shortened by 8 bases and J by 8 bases, with 22 bases between the two germline ends. The CDR3 bases are TGTGCCAGCTCCCCCCCTAGGCAGGGTTCGTATTCACCCCTCCACTTT. Protein sequence: CASSPPRQGSYSPLHF.

The table lists this clonotype with a few counts. This chain links TRBV7-9 with TRBJ2-7; the D gene is possibly TRBD2 (5 bases). The CDR3 has 12 residues. The V gene's germline CDR1 is SEHNR and CDR2 FQNEAQ (reference sequence). Trimming cost V 5 bases and J 3 bases, with 8 bases left between them. The CDR3 spells CASSVRDYEQYF. Written as DNA, the CDR3 is TGTGCCAGCAGCGTCCGGGACTACGAGCAGTACTTC. The full variable domain, rest sourced from reference TRBV7-9 and TRBJ2-7, is DTGVSQNPRHKITKRGQNVTFRCDPISEHNRLYWYRQTLGQGPEFLTYFQNEAQLEKSRLLSDRFSAERPKGSFSTLEIQRTEQGDSAMYLCASSVRDYEQYFGPGTRLTVT.

This clonotype has more than one count but fewer than ten. This chain connects TRBV7-8 to TRBJ1-6; D unresolved. The CDR3 loop spans 14 amino acids. The germline V and J ends were trimmed by 6 bases and 7 bases, with 13 bases remaining between them. From germline, CDR1 is SGHVS and CDR2 FQNEAQ. The CDR3 reads CASSWGSKNSPLHF. The CDR3 DNA follows: TGTGCCAGCAGTTGGGGATCTAAAAATTCACCCCTCCACTTT. The variable domain in full, with the rest retrieved from reference TRBV7-8 and TRBJ1-6, is GAGVSQSPRYKVAKRGQDVALRCDPISGHVSLFWYQQALGQGPEFLTYFQNEAQLDKSGLPSDRFFAERPEGSVSTLKIQRTQQEDSAVYLCASSWGSKNSPLHFGNGTRLTVT.